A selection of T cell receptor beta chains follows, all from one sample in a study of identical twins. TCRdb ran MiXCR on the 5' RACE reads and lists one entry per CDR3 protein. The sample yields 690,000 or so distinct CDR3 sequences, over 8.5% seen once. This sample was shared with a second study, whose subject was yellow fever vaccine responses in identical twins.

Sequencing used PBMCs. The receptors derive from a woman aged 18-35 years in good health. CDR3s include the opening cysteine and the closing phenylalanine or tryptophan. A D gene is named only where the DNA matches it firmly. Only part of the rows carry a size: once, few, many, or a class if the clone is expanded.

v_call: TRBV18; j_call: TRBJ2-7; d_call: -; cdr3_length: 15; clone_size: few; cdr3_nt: TGTGCCAGCTCACCACGTGATCACTCCTACTACGAGCAGTACTTC; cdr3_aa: CASSPRDHSYYEQYF
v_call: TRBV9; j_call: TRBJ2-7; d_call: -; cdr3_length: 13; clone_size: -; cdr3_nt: TGTGCCAGCAGCGTGGACTCCTCCTACGAGCAGTACTTC; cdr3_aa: CASSVDSSYEQYF
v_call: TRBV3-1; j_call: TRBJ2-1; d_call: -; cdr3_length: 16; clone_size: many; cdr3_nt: TGTGCCAGCAGCCAAGTGGAATCTTGGCTACGCAATGAGCAGTTCTTC; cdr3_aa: CASSQVESWLRNEQFF
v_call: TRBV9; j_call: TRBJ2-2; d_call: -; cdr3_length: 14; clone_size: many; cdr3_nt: TGTGCCAGCAGCGTACAGATTAACACCGGGGAGCTGTTTTTT; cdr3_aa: CASSVQINTGELFF
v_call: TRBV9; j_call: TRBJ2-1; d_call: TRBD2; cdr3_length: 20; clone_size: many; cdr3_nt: TGTGCCAGCAGCCCGCCCCCGCGGACTAGCGGGAGTCAATACTACAATGAGCAGTTCTTC; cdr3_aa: CASSPPPRTSGSQYYNEQFF
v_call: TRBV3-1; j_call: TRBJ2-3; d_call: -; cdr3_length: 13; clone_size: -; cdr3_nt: TGTGCCAGCAGCCAAGATCGGGGATTGGGGCAGTATTTT; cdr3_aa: CASSQDRGLGQYF
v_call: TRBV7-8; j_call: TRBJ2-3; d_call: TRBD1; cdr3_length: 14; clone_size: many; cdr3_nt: TGTGCCAGCAGTTATACAGGGGGCCCAGATACGCAGTATTTT; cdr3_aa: CASSYTGGPDTQYF
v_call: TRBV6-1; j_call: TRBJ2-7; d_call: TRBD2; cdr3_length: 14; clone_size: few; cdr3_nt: TGTGCCAGCAGTGTCGCGGGAGGATTGGGCGAGCAGTACTTC; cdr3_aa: CASSVAGGLGEQYF
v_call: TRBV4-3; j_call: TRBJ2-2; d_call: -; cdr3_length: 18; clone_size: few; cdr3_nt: TGCGCCAGCAGCCAAGACTACGTGGGGACATTGAACACCGGGGAGCTGTTTTTT; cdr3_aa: CASSQDYVGTLNTGELFF
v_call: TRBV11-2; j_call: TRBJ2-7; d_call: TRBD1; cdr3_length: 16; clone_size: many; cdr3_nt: TGTGCCAGCAGCGAAAGCCCGTGGACAGGGACCTACGAGCAGTACTTC; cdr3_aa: CASSESPWTGTYEQYF
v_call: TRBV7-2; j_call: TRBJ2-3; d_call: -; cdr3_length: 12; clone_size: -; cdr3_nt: TGTGCCAGCAGCCTCGAAATTGCGGCGCAGTATTTT; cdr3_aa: CASSLEIAAQYF
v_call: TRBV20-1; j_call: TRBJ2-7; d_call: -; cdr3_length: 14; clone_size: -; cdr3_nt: TGCAGTGCGCATGCCGGGACGGAATCCTACGAGCAGTACTTC; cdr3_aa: CSAHAGTESYEQYF
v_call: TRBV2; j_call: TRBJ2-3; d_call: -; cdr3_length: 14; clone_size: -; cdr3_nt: TGTGCCAGCAAGGACTCGGGGGAAACAGATACGCAGTATTTT; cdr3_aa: CASKDSGETDTQYF
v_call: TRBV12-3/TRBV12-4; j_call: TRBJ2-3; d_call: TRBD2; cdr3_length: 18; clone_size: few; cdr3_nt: TGTGCCAGCAGTCCCCGGCTAGCGGGGGACCCTAGCACAGATACGCAGTATTTT; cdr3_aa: CASSPRLAGDPSTDTQYF
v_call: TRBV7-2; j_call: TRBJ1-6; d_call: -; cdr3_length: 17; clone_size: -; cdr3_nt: TGTGCCAGCAGCTTAGCGGGGCCGAGCTCCTATAATTCACCCCTCCACTTT; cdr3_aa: CASSLAGPSSYNSPLHF
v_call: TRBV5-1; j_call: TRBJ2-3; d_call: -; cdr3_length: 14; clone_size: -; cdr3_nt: TGCGCCAGCAGCTTCCAGGGAACCACAGATACGCAGTATTTT; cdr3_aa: CASSFQGTTDTQYF
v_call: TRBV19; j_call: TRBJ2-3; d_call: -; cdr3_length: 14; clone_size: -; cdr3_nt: TGTGCCAGTAGTATCGGGTCCGGCACAGATACGCAGTATTTT; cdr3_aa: CASSIGSGTDTQYF
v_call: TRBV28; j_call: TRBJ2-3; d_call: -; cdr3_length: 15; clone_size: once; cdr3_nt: TGTGCCAGCAGTCCCCTGACAAGGGGGACAGATACGCAGTATTTT; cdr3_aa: CASSPLTRGTDTQYF
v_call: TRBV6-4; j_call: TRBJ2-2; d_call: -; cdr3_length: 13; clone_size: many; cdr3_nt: TGTGCCAGTAGGACAACGAACACCGGGGAGCTGTTTTTT; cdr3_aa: CASRTTNTGELFF
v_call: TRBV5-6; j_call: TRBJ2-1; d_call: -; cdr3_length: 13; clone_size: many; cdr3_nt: TGTGCCAGCAGCTTAAAAACAGTCAATGAGCAGTTCTTC; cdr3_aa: CASSLKTVNEQFF
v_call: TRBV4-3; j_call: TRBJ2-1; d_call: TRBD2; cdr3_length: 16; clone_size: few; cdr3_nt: TGCGCCAGCAGCCAAAAGCCAGCGGGGGGGGCAGGTGAGCAGTTCTTC; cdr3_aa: CASSQKPAGGAGEQFF
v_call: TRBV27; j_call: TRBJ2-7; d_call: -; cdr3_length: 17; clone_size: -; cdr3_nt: TGTGCCAGCAGTCCTCGAGGGGGCAGCGCGCGGGGTTCCGAGCAGTACTTC; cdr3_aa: CASSPRGGSARGSEQYF
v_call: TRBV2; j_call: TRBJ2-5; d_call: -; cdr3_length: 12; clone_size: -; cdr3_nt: TGTGCCAGCAGTGGAGGGGCAGAGACCCAGTACTTC; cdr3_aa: CASSGGAETQYF
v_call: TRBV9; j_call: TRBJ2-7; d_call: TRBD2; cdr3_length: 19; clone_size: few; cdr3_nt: TGTGCCAGCAGCGTCGGGGGCCTCCGACTAGCGGGACCTAATTACGAGCAGTACTTC; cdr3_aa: CASSVGGLRLAGPNYEQYF
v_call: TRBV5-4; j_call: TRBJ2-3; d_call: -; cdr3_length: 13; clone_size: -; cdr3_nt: TGTGCCAGCAACCTGGGGGGAGGAGGGACGCAGTATTTT; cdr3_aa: CASNLGGGGTQYF
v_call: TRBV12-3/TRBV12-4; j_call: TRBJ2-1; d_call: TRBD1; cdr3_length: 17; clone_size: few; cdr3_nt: TGTGCCAGCAGGCCGCTGACAGGGCCGGGCTCCTACAATGAGCAGTTCTTC; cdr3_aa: CASRPLTGPGSYNEQFF
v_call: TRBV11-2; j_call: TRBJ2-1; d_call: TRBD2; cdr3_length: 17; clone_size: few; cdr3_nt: TGTGCCAGCGCAACTAGCGGGGCTTTGAGCTCCTACAATGAGCAGTTCTTC; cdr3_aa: CASATSGALSSYNEQFF
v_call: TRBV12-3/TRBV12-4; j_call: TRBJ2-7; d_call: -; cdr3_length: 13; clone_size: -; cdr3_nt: TGTGCCAGCAGCCGACAGAGAGACTACGAGCAGTACTTC; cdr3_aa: CASSRQRDYEQYF
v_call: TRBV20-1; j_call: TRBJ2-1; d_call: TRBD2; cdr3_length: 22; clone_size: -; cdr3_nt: TGCAGTGCTAGAGCTCGGGGGCCCGGGCTAGCGGGAGCGGGGTCAGCCTACAATGAGCAGTTCTTC; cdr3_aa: CSARARGPGLAGAGSAYNEQFF
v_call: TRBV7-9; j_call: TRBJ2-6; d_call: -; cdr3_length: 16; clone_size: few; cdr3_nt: TGTGCCAGCAGCGACCTCCAGGGGTCTGGGGCCAACGTCCTGACTTTC; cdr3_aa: CASSDLQGSGANVLTF
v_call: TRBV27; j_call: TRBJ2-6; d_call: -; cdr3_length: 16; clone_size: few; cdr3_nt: TGTGCCAGCAGTACGAGGGGGGTCTCTGGGGCCAACGTCCTGACTTTC; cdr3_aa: CASSTRGVSGANVLTF
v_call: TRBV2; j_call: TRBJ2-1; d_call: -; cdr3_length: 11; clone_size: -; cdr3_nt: TGTGCCAGCATGGGGCAGGGTGAGCAGTTCTTC; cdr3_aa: CASMGQGEQFF
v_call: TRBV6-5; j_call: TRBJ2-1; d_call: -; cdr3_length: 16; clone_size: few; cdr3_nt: TGTGCCAGCAGTTACCCGACTGTCATGGGGAACAATGAGCAGTTCTTC; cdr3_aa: CASSYPTVMGNNEQFF
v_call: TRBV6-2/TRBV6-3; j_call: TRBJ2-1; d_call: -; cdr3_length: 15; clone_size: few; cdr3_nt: TGTGCCAGCATTACGGGGCGAAGGGCCTACAATGAGCAGTTCTTC; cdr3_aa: CASITGRRAYNEQFF
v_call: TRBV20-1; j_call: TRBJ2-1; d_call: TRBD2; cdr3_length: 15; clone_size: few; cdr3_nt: TGCAGTGCTAGAGATAATAGGCTAGCGGGAGGGGAGCAGTTCTTC; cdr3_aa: CSARDNRLAGGEQFF
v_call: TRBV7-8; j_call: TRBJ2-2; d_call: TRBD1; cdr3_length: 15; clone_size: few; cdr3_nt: TGTGCCAGCACCCCGGGACAGGTGAACACCGGGGAGCTGTTTTTT; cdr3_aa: CASTPGQVNTGELFF
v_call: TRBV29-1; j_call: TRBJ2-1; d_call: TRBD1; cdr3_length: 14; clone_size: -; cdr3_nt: TGCAGCGTATTGGGACAGGGGGCGTACAATGAGCAGTTCTTC; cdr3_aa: CSVLGQGAYNEQFF
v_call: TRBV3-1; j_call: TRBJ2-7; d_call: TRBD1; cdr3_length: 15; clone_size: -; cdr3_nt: TGTGCCAGCAGCCTCACGCAGGACAGGGGATCCGAGCAGTACTTC; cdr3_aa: CASSLTQDRGSEQYF
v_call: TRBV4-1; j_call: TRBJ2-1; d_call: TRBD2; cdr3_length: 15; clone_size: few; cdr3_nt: TGCGCCAGCAGCCAAGGGACTAGCGGGAGCCATGAGCAGTTCTTC; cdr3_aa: CASSQGTSGSHEQFF
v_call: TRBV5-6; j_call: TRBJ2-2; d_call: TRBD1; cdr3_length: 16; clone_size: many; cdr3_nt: TGTGCCAGCAGCTACGGACAGGCGGCGAACACCGGGGAGCTGTTTTTT; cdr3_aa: CASSYGQAANTGELFF
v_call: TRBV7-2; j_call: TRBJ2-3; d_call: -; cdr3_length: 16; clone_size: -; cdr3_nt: TGTGCCAGCAGCGCCCCCGGGACCGGTCTCACAGATACGCAGTATTTT; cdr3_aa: CASSAPGTGLTDTQYF
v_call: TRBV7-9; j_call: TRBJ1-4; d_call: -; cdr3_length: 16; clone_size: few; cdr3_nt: TGTGCCAGCAGCTTAGTTGAACGGGGCAGAAATGAAAAACTGTTTTTT; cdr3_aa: CASSLVERGRNEKLFF
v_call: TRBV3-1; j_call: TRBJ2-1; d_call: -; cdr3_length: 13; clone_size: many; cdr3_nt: TGTGCCAGCAGCCGGCCTGGGGCGGTTGAGCAGTTCTTC; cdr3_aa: CASSRPGAVEQFF
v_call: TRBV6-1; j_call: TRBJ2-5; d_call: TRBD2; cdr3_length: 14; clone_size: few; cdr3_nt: TGTGCCAGCAGCCCGGGACTACTTAGCGAGACCCAGTACTTC; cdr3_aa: CASSPGLLSETQYF
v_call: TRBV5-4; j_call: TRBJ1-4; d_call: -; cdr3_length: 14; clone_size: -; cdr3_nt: TGTGCCAGCAGCTTCTTCTCGACTAATGAAAAACTGTTTTTT; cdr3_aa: CASSFFSTNEKLFF
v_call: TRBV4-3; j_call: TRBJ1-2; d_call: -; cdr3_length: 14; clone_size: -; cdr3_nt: TGCGCCAGCAGCCAAGAGACTCCCGCGGATGGCTACACCTTC; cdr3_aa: CASSQETPADGYTF
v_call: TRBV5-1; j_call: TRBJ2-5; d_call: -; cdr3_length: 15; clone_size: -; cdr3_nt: TGCGCCAGCAGCTTGGAAGGGGCAGGTCAAGAGACCCAGTACTTC; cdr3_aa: CASSLEGAGQETQYF
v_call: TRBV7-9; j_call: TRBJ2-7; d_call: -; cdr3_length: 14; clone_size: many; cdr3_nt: TGTGCCAGCAGCCCCAGGGTGGCAACCTACGAGCAGTACTTC; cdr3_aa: CASSPRVATYEQYF
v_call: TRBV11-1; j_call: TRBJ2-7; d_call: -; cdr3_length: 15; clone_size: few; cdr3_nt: TGTGCCAGCAGCTATACAGGACCATACTCCTACGAGCAGTACTTC; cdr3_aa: CASSYTGPYSYEQYF
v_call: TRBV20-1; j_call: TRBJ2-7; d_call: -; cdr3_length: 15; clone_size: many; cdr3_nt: TGCAGTGCTAGAGCCCCCGGATTAAGCTCCTACGAGCAGTACTTC; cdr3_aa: CSARAPGLSSYEQYF
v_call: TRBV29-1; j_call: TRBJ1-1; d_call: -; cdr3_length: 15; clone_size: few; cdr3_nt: TGCAGCGGGGAGGGGGGGGGAATGCCGAACACTGAAGCTTTCTTT; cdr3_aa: CSGEGGGMPNTEAFF
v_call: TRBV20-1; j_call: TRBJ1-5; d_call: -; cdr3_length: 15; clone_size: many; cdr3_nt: TGCAGTGCTAGTATCGCCTTGCATAGCAATCAGCCCCAGCATTTT; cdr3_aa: CSASIALHSNQPQHF
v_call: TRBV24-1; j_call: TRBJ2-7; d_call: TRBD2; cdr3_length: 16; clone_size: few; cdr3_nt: TGTGCCACCAGTGACTCCCGGGGACTAGAGTCCTACGAGCAGTACTTC; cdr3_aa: CATSDSRGLESYEQYF
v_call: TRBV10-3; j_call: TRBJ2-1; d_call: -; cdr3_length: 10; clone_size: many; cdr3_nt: TGTGCCATGGGAAAAAATGAGCAGTTCTTC; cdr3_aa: CAMGKNEQFF